These 4 T cell receptor beta chains originate from one sample sequenced in a study of metastatic and nonmetastatic thyroid tumors. Thyroid surgery had not been preceded by any treatment in any patient. TCRdb re-called clones via MiXCR from the PCR reads. The sample contains over 20,000 clones, roughly 30% of which appear only once. Sequencing was done on a sample of tumor tissue. These receptors were obtained from a male donor with papillary thyroid cancer or a benign thyroid nodule (not recorded which). Some clones in this sample may be carry-over from other donors' samples.

This clone was seen ten or more times. At the DNA level, this CDR3 is encoded by other sequences in the same sample as well. The rearrangement uses TRBV7-3 and TRBJ1-1, with no clear D. In germline, CDR1 is SGHTA, CDR2 FQGTGA. CDR3 length: 13 amino acids. The germline V and J ends were trimmed by 4 bases and 4 bases, with 10 bases remaining between them. CDR3 loop: CASSSQTSTEAFF. Here the CDR3 DNA reads TGTGCCAGCAGCTCACAGACAAGCACTGAAGCTTTCTTT.

The chain recombines TRBV30 with TRBJ1-2; D may be TRBD1 (5 bases). Per the germline V gene, CDR1 is GTSNPN and CDR2 is SVGIG (reference sequence). V lost 7 bases to trimming and J lost 7 bases, with 13 bases between them. The CDR3 has 11 amino acids. CDR3 sequence: CALLSGLGYTF. CDR3 nucleotides: TGTGCCTTACTATCAGGGCTTGGCTACACCTTC.

About this clone: An end of the junction does not agree with germline; a read error may underlie this. The V call is TRBV6-4, the J call TRBJ2-5, with 7 bases fitting TRBD1. The CDR3 totals 14 residues. CDR1 is MRHNA, CDR2 SNTAGT, per germline. The CDR3 here is CASSDRGGSETQYF. DNA for the CDR3: TGCGCCAGCAGTGACCGAGGGGGCAGCGAGACCCAGTACTTC.

Details on this clone: The junction departs from the called germline gene at one end, perhaps through a read error. The sample contains more than one DNA sequence encoding this CDR3. This chain uses TRBV9 with TRBJ1-2, with D possibly being TRBD1 (6 bases). Germline V gene data show CDR1 as SGDLS and CDR2 as YYNGEE. This CDR3 spans 18 amino acids. The CDR3 loop reads CASSVDRGFGEANYGYTF. As DNA, the CDR3 is TGTGCCAGCAGCGTAGATAGGGGGTTCGGAGAAGCTAACTATGGCTACACTTTC.